The 6 T cell receptor beta chains listed next were all sequenced from one sample in a study of blood T cell repertoires in COVID-19. Produced via immunoSEQ multiplex PCR; TCRdb's table is partial and in-frame only. The sample contains about 340,000 clones, around 83% of which appear only once. Specimen: peripheral blood. All receptors come from a man aged 30 to 39 with active or convalescent COVID-19.

The J gene is TRBJ1-1, the V gene TRBV6-5, with D hard to call. CDR1 is MNHEY, CDR2 SVGAGI, per germline. Trimming removed 6 bases at V and 8 bases at J, with 7 bases between. The CDR3 loop spans 10 amino acids. The CDR3 region has the DNA TGTGCCAGCAGCGTTATGGAAGCTTTCTTT. Its protein is CASSVMEAFF.

J is TRBJ2-1 and V is TRBV12-3 or TRBV12-4, with D tentatively TRBD2 (6 bases). The CDR3 loop spans 13 amino acids. Trimming took off 2 bases at V and 8 bases at J, with 10 bases between the two ends. The CDR3 sequence is CASSLKPGDEQFF. The DNA for the CDR3 is TGTGCCAGCAGTTTAAAGCCGGGGGATGAGCAGTTCTTC.

The chain joins TRBV6-2 or TRBV6-3 to TRBJ1-2; D call uncertain. CDR3 length: 14 residues. Germline V gene sequence: CDR1 MNHEY, CDR2 SVGEGT. Trimming pared 2 bases from V and 4 bases from J, leaving 11 bases between. The CDR3 DNA reads as TGTGCCAGCAGTTACGGCCGGGAGGGCTATGGCTACACCTTC. It encodes CASSYGREGYGYTF.

The V and J genes are TRBV10-2 and TRBJ2-3, with TRBD2 as a possible D gene (6 bases). The CDR3 sequence is 12 residues long. V gave up 8 bases and J gave up 3 bases, with 9 bases separating them. Germline V CDR1 and CDR2: WSHSY, SAAADI. The CDR3 bases are TGCGCCAGCCGGGGGTATACAGATACGCAGTATTTT. Its protein is CASRGYTDTQYF.

This clone was counted a few times. The chain joins TRBV7-9 to TRBJ1-2; TRBD1 might be the D (5 bases). The CDR3 totals 14 residues. The germline V gene has CDR1 SEHNR and CDR2 FQNEAQ (reference sequence). The germline V and J ends were trimmed by 7 bases and 3 bases, with 15 bases remaining between them. The CDR3 DNA sequence: TGTGCCAGCACCCTCCCGGGGGTCGACTATGGCTACACCTTC. It is translated as CASTLPGVDYGYTF.

The gene calls are TRBV5-1 and TRBJ1-2; D is uncertain. The CDR3 totals 18 residues. Trimming shortened V by 0 bases and J by 7 bases, and 25 bases separated the two germline ends. The germline V gene has CDR1 SGHRS and CDR2 YFSETQ. DNA for the CDR3: TGCGCCAGCAGCTTGGGGAGGCAGTCCTCTGGTGGAAATCCTGGCTACACCTTC. Protein product: CASSLGRQSSGGNPGYTF.